The 3 T cell receptor beta chains listed next were all sequenced from one sample in a study of vaccination and CD4 T cells after COVID-19. Treatment defined: approximately nine-day PBMC culture with coronavirus spike peptide pools or control peptides (ViraFEST assay). No cognate antigen is known for these TCRs. The study sequenced cultured CD4+ T cell DNA using the Oncomine TCR Beta short-read assay. TCRdb used MiXCR to reprocess the PCR reads, holding one entry per CDR3 protein. Of fewer than 15,000 distinct CDR3 sequences detected, 30% to 50% appear once; the ten largest clones hold under 11%. Sequenced sample: CD4+ T cells from blood, cultured in vitro. The receptor set was obtained from a human donor who had recovered from COVID-19.

The sample holds one count of this clonotype. The V call is TRBV7-8, the J call TRBJ2-1, with 9 bases lining up with TRBD1. CDR3 length: 16 amino acids. Germline values: CDR1 SGHVS, CDR2 FQNEAQ. Germline trimming cut 5 bases from V and 5 bases from J; bases unmatched to any gene: 10. CDR3 amino acids: CASSDEQGAINNEQFF. The CDR3 DNA is TGTGCCAGCAGCGACGAACAGGGGGCCATTAACAATGAGCAGTTCTTC.

The chain has TRBV15 and TRBJ2-3; D unclear. This CDR3 region has 13 residues. V was trimmed by 4 bases and J by 2 bases, leaving 7 bases between them. Germline V gives CDR1 LNHNV, CDR2 YYDKDF (reference sequence). The CDR3 DNA reads TGTGCCACCAGCAAAGGGTTCACAGATACGCAGTATTTT. This codes for CATSKGFTDTQYF.

This clonotype showed up just a few times. This chain connects TRBV5-4 to TRBJ2-7; 13 bases align to TRBD2. CDR3 length: 16 amino acids. Germline V gives CDR1 SGHNT, CDR2 YYREEE (reference sequence). J was trimmed by 4 bases and V by 4 bases; bases with no gene match: 8. Written as DNA, the CDR3 is TGTGCCAGCAGCCCGGGACTAGCGGGAACTATATACGAGCAGTACTTC. Protein: CASSPGLAGTIYEQYF.